Listed here are 30 T cell receptor beta chains from one sample, sequenced in a study of T cell repertoires in cytomegalovirus infection. TCRdb redid the calling of the reads with MiXCR, one entry per CDR3 protein. This table holds about 150,000 distinct CDR3 sequences, around 22% found once. Sequenced: PBMCs. Receptors were obtained from a human donor in good health (CMV status not recorded). Some clones in this sample may be carry-over from other donors' samples.

The sample holds a few counts of this clonotype. The V call is TRBV6-2 or TRBV6-3, the J call TRBJ1-5, with 7 bases matching TRBD1. V trimming: 5 bases; J trimming: 7 bases; junction bases outside the gene matches: 11. Per germline, CDR1 MNHEY and CDR2 SVGEGT. CDR3 length: 15 amino acids. The CDR3 here is CASSPTGWGGQPQHF. DNA of the CDR3: TGTGCCAGCAGTCCGACAGGGTGGGGAGGCCAGCCCCAGCATTTT.

This clonotype was seen only a few times. This rearrangement joins TRBV5-6 to TRBJ1-2; D gene uncertain. The germline V gene has CDR1 SGHDT and CDR2 YYEEEE. V was clipped by 4 bases and J by 9 bases, with 13 bases between them. The CDR3 has 12 residues. CDR3 sequence: CASSQEFWSYTF. Written as DNA, the CDR3 is TGTGCCAGCAGCCAAGAGTTTTGGAGCTACACCTTC.

This clonotype has a single count. The rearrangement joins TRBV28 to TRBJ1-2, with 7 bases that match TRBD1. CDR3 length equals 14 residues. Germline lookup yields CDR1 MDHEN and CDR2 SYDVKM. V lost 4 bases, J lost 6 bases, and 8 bases stayed unmatched. The CDR3 here is CASSSLQGLNGYTF. As DNA, the CDR3 is TGTGCCAGCAGTTCCCTACAGGGGTTAAATGGCTACACCTTC.

This rearrangement joins TRBV7-3 to TRBJ1-5; no reliable D call. Looked up from germline, CDR1 is SGHTA and CDR2 is FQGTGA. CDR3 length: 16 amino acids. V shed 2 bases and J shed 7 bases, with 18 bases lying between them. CDR3 coding DNA: TGTGCCAGCAGCTTACCCTCTATGGTCCAGGCCCAGCCCCAGCATTTT. It specifies CASSLPSMVQAQPQHF.

This clonotype was seen many times. The chain uses TRBV7-2 and TRBJ1-5; tentative D call: TRBD1 (5 bases). The CDR3 has 15 amino acids. The germline CDR1 and CDR2 sequences are SGHTA and FQGNSA. V shed 6 bases and J shed 3 bases, with 15 bases lying between them. CDR3 amino acids: CASSRDGPTNQPQHF. The CDR3 DNA sequence: TGTGCCAGCAGTCGGGACGGCCCCACCAATCAGCCCCAGCATTTT. The whole variable domain, remainder taken from reference TRBV7-2 and TRBJ1-5, is GAGVSQSPSNKVTEKGKDVELRCDPISGHTALYWYRQSLGQGLEFLIYFQGNSAPDKSGLPSDRFSAERTGGSVSTLTIQRTQQEDSAVYLCASSRDGPTNQPQHFGDGTRLSIL.

The chain couples TRBV29-1 to TRBJ1-4; 8 bases map to TRBD1. The CDR3 totals 13 residues. Trimming removed 3 bases from V and 7 bases from J; junction bases left unmatched: 4. Germline CDR1 reads SQVTM; CDR2 reads ANQGSEA. CDR3 region: CSVEQGAGEKLFF. CDR3 DNA: TGCAGCGTTGAGCAGGGGGCCGGTGAAAAACTGTTTTTT.

Details on this clonotype: A read error may be the cause here, since a much bigger clone is one base away. This chain uses TRBV4-1 with TRBJ1-5; D is unresolved. Germline CDR1 MGHRA, CDR2 YSYEKL. Trimming removed 1 base from V and 7 bases from J, with 5 bases in between. The CDR3 is 12 amino acids. For the CDR3, the DNA is TGCGCCAGCAGCCAAGTTAACCAGCCCCAGCATTTT. Encoded protein: CASSQVNQPQHF.

The chain uses TRBV5-4 and TRBJ2-5; 14 nucleotides agree with TRBD2. V dropped 4 bases and J dropped 5; count of bases not matched to a gene: 13. There are 18 residues in the CDR3. Germline V CDR1 and CDR2: SGHNT, YYREEE (reference sequence). The CDR3 protein is CASSTPGLAGASQETQYF. The CDR3 DNA is TGTGCCAGCAGCACCCCGGGACTAGCGGGGGCCAGTCAGGAGACCCAGTACTTC.

The rearrangement links TRBV28 to TRBJ2-1; 13 bases agree with TRBD2. There are 18 residues in the CDR3. The V gene's germline CDR1 is MDHEN and CDR2 SYDVKM. Trimming removed 6 bases from V and 3 bases from J; junction bases left unmatched: 11. The CDR3 sequence: CASSPGLAGTGYYNEQFF. In DNA form, the CDR3 reads TGTGCCAGCAGCCCGGGACTAGCGGGAACGGGGTACTACAATGAGCAGTTCTTC. The complete variable domain, with remaining parts taken from reference TRBV28 and TRBJ2-1, reads DVKVTQSSRYLVKRTGEKVFLECVQDMDHENMFWYRQDPGLGLRLIYFSYDVKMKEKGDIPEGYSVSREKKERFSLILESASTNQTSMYLCASSPGLAGTGYYNEQFFGPGTRLTVL.

The chain recombines TRBV9 with TRBJ2-3; D ambiguous. V shed 3 bases and J shed 10 bases, with 18 bases lying between them. The germline V gene has CDR1 SGDLS and CDR2 YYNGEE. This CDR3 is built from 14 residues. The CDR3 sequence: CASSETAVLTAQYF. The CDR3 nucleotides are TGTGCCAGCAGCGAGACGGCGGTTCTGACGGCGCAGTATTTT.

The chain employs TRBV28 and TRBJ1-6; D not resolved. CDR1 is MDHEN and CDR2 is SYDVKM in the germline V gene. The CDR3 extends over 15 amino acids. V lost 5 bases, J lost 7 bases, and 15 bases lay in between. CDR3 bases: TGTGCCAGCAGTCCCCTAGACCTGGGAAATTCACCCCTCCACTTT. Protein: CASSPLDLGNSPLHF.

The chain joins TRBV20-1 to TRBJ1-1, with 8 bases fitting TRBD1. The CDR3 has 15 residues. Germline lookup yields CDR1 DFQATT and CDR2 SNEGSKA (reference sequence). Trimming took 0 bases from V and 4 from J; bases not matched to a gene: 7. The CDR3, as DNA: TGCAGTGCTAGAGAGATGACAGGGGCTAGCACTGAAGCTTTCTTT. It codes for CSAREMTGASTEAFF.

Ten or more counts support this clonotype. CDR3 loop: CASSTRTSPNTGELFF. In DNA, the CDR3 is TGTGCCAGCAGCACCCGGACTTCTCCGAACACCGGGGAGCTGTTTTTT. The V gene is TRBV7-2, the J gene TRBJ2-2; the D gene is possibly TRBD2 (5 bases). Germline CDR1 is SGHTA and CDR2 is FQGNSA. There are 16 residues in the CDR3. V was clipped by 5 bases and J by 0 bases, with 13 bases between them.

This clonotype was seen ten or more times. V and J are TRBV7-9 and TRBJ2-5, with D unresolved. Looked up from germline, CDR1 is SEHNR and CDR2 is FQNEAQ (reference sequence). V lost 5 bases and J 5 bases, leaving 18 bases between the germline ends. The CDR3 contains 15 residues. The CDR3 loop is CASSGGNRTRETQYF. The CDR3 nucleotides read TGTGCCAGCAGCGGTGGGAACCGAACCAGGGAGACCCAGTACTTC.

The chain employs TRBV6-5 and TRBJ1-1; 7 bases map to TRBD1. There are 13 residues in the CDR3. Trimming cost V 6 bases and J 5 bases; bases outside gene matches: 6. Germline CDR1 is MNHEY and CDR2 is SVGAGI. The CDR3 here is CASRSAQGTEAFF. For the CDR3, the DNA is TGTGCCAGCAGGTCTGCACAGGGGACTGAAGCTTTCTTT.

V is TRBV28 and J is TRBJ2-3; D possibly corresponds to TRBD2 (6 bases). Trimming took 2 bases from V and 7 from J, leaving 10 bases between them. Germline V gene lookup returns CDR1 MDHEN and CDR2 SYDVKM. The length of the CDR3 is 13 residues. The CDR3 protein is CASSLAGSYTQYF. CDR3 coding DNA: TGTGCCAGCAGTTTAGCGGGGTCGTATACGCAGTATTTT.

The chain is built from TRBV28 and TRBJ2-2; D is possibly TRBD1 (6 bases). The CDR3 runs to 12 residues. V lost 10 bases to trimming and J lost 7 bases, with 13 bases between them. Germline V lookup: CDR1 MDHEN, CDR2 SYDVKM. CDR3: CATVQGNGELFF. The CDR3 coding sequence is TGTGCCACCGTACAGGGAAACGGGGAGCTGTTTTTT.

This clonotype has a handful of counts. This rearrangement joins TRBV12-3 or TRBV12-4 to TRBJ2-7; 7 positions agree with TRBD1. This CDR3 comprises 14 residues. Trimming removed 6 bases from V and 3 bases from J; junction bases left unmatched: 8. The DNA for the CDR3 is TGTGCCAGCAGCCGCGACAGGGATTACTACGAGCAGTACTTC. Amino acid sequence: CASSRDRDYYEQYF.

This clonotype was observed a handful of times. The V call is TRBV6-8, the J call TRBJ1-1; D unclear. This CDR3 spans 15 amino acids. Trimming cost V 2 bases and J 0 bases, with 10 bases left between them. Germline CDR1 reads MNHGY; CDR2 reads SAAAGT. For the CDR3, the DNA is TGTGCCAGCAGTTACCAGGCAGCCCTGAACACTGAAGCTTTCTTT. It translates to CASSYQAALNTEAFF.

This clonotype appeared many times. V usage is TRBV4-1 and J usage is TRBJ1-2; no firm D call. With 0 bases removed from V and 7 bases from J, the gap between germline ends came to 12 bases. Germline CDR1 is MGHRA and CDR2 is YSYEKL. The CDR3 runs to 14 residues. The DNA for the CDR3 is TGCGCCAGCAGCCAAGATAGGCCAAGAGGTGGCTACACCTTC. Encoded protein: CASSQDRPRGGYTF.

This clonotype showed up just a few times. This chain links TRBV29-1 with TRBJ2-3; 9 nucleotides match TRBD1. CDR1 is SQVTM, CDR2 ANQGSEA, per germline. The junction had 4 bases not matched to a gene; V was cut back by 4 bases and J by 5 bases. The CDR3 runs to 13 residues. The CDR3 protein is CSVAGQGQDTQYF. Written as DNA, the CDR3 is TGCAGCGTTGCTGGACAGGGGCAAGATACGCAGTATTTT.

This clonotype was observed a handful of times. This chain uses TRBV28 with TRBJ2-7; D is unresolved. Germline V CDR1 and CDR2: MDHEN, SYDVKM. The germline V and J ends were trimmed by 5 bases and 2 bases, with 13 bases remaining between them. The CDR3 loop spans 14 amino acids. CDR3: CASSRTSRPYEQYF. CDR3 in DNA: TGTGCCAGCAGTAGGACCTCTCGCCCCTACGAGCAGTACTTC.

Regarding this clonotype: With a much larger clone just one base away, this may be a read error. The chain combines TRBV7-8 with TRBJ2-2, with 7 bases matching TRBD1. CDR3 length: 14 amino acids. V lost 5 bases to trimming and J lost 7 bases; unmatched junction nucleotides: 7. Germline V gene data show CDR1 as SGHVS and CDR2 as FQNEAQ. Here the CDR3 reads CASSPTWDSGELFF. CDR3 nucleotide sequence: TGTGCCAGCAGCCCTACATGGGACAGCGGGGAGCTGTTTTTT.

The chain is built from TRBV5-4 and TRBJ2-1; D possibly uses TRBD1 or TRBD2 (5 bases each). This CDR3 has 16 amino acids. Germline CDR1 and CDR2: SGHNT and YYREEE (reference sequence). The V and J ends lost 4 bases and 6 bases respectively, with 20 bases between them. The CDR3 here is CASSRAGHVEGNEQFF. In DNA, the CDR3 is TGTGCCAGCAGCCGGGCCGGACATGTTGAGGGCAATGAGCAGTTCTTC.

This clonotype was observed a few times. J is TRBJ1-1 and V is TRBV29-1, with D possibly being TRBD1 (6 bases). The germline CDR1 and CDR2 sequences are SQVTM and ANQGSEA. This CDR3 is 13 amino acids long. V lost 7 bases and J 0 bases, leaving 12 bases between the germline ends. Here the CDR3 reads CSALQGMNTEAFF. The CDR3 DNA is TGCAGCGCTCTACAGGGAATGAACACTGAAGCTTTCTTT.

The chain combines TRBV20-1 with TRBJ2-2, with 7 bases fitting TRBD2. The V and J ends lost 5 bases and 2 bases, in that order; junction bases with no gene match: 2. Germline CDR1 is DFQATT and CDR2 is SNEGSKA (reference sequence). The CDR3 loop spans 13 amino acids. The CDR3 is CSAERGNTGELFF. The CDR3 nucleotides read TGCAGTGCTGAGCGGGGCAACACCGGGGAGCTGTTTTTT.

This clonotype came up a few times. The CDR3: CSAQKGETQYF. For the CDR3, the DNA is TGCAGTGCCCAGAAAGGAGAGACCCAGTACTTC. The genes are TRBV20-1 and TRBJ2-5; D remains ambiguous. V was pared by 6 bases and J by 4 bases, with 9 bases between. CDR1 and CDR2 from the germline V gene are DFQATT and SNEGSKA (reference sequence). The CDR3 consists of 11 residues.

This clonotype was found a few times. V gene TRBV28 combines with J gene TRBJ2-2; no definite D call. V was shortened by 3 bases and J by 1 base, with 6 bases between the two germline ends. The CDR3 is 14 amino acids. CDR1 is MDHEN, CDR2 SYDVKM, per germline. The CDR3 loop reads CASSLSQNTGELFF. CDR3 coding DNA: TGTGCCAGCAGTTTGTCCCAGAACACCGGGGAGCTGTTTTTT.

CDR3 in DNA: TGTGCCAGCAGTGGGAGGGGACCCAGCTACACCTTC. Translation: CASSGRGPSYTF. The V call is TRBV28, the J call TRBJ1-2; maybe TRBD1 (5 bases). The CDR3 is 12 residues long. Germline V lookup: CDR1 MDHEN, CDR2 SYDVKM. V lost 5 bases to trimming and J lost 9 bases, with 13 bases between them.

As regards this clonotype: Given a much more abundant clone one base away, this may be a read error. The CDR3, as DNA: TGTGCCAGCAGCTTAGCCCCGGACGGGCAAGAGACCCAGTACTTC. Its translation: CASSLAPDGQETQYF. The chain carries TRBV7-4 and TRBJ2-5; unclear D gene. This CDR3 is 15 amino acids long. The V end lost 0 bases, the J end lost 2 bases, and 10 bases lay between the germline ends. Germline V gives CDR1 SGHVT, CDR2 SQSDAQ.